A single sample gave rise to the 3 T cell receptor beta chains below, sequenced in a study of T cell responses to AZD1222 COVID-19 vaccine. Here immunoSEQ multiplex PCR was the method, and the copy in TCRdb shows in-frame clones only, minus some. Of 100,000 to 140,000 clones detected, around nine tenths appear once; the ten largest clones hold 4.5% to 6%. The sequences come from peripheral blood, collected 28 days after the second AZD1222 dose. These receptor sequences come from an adult who received the AZD1222 COVID-19 vaccine.

This clone has just a few counts. The chain carries TRBV6-1 and TRBJ2-7, with TRBD2 matching 11 bases. The CDR3 contains 15 residues. The junction had 2 bases not matched to a gene; V was cut back by 1 base and J by 3 bases. In germline, CDR1 is MNHNS, CDR2 SASEGT. In DNA, the CDR3 is TGTGCCAGCAGTGAAGACACTAGCGGGAGCTACGAGCAGTACTTC. Protein sequence: CASSEDTSGSYEQYF.

The rearrangement joins TRBV11-2 to TRBJ1-2; D call uncertain. The CDR3 loop spans 15 amino acids. Trimming took 4 bases from V and 0 from J, leaving 12 bases between them. Germline V gene data show CDR1 as SGHAT and CDR2 as FQNNGV. The CDR3 coding sequence is TGTGCCAGCAGCTACAAGGCAGGACCTAACTATGGCTACACCTTC. It encodes CASSYKAGPNYGYTF.

The chain recombines TRBV5-1 with TRBJ2-7, with D perhaps matching TRBD1 (5 bases). CDR1 and CDR2 (germline): SGHRS, YFSETQ. This CDR3 is 14 amino acids long. Trimming stripped 3 bases from V and 0 bases from J, with 10 bases between. CDR3 DNA sequence: TGCGCCAGCAGCTGGGGCGCAGCCTCCTACGAGCAGTACTTC. It codes for CASSWGAASYEQYF.